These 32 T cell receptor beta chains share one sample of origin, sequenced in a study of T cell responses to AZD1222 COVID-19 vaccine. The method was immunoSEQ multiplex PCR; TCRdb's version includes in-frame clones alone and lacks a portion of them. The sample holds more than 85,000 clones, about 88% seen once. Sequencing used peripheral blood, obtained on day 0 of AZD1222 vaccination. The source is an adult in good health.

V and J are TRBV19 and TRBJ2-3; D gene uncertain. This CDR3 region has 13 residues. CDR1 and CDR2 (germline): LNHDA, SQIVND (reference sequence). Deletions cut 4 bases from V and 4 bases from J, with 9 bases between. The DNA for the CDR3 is TGTGCCAGTAGTAGCACACATCCAGATACGCAGTATTTT. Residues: CASSSTHPDTQYF.

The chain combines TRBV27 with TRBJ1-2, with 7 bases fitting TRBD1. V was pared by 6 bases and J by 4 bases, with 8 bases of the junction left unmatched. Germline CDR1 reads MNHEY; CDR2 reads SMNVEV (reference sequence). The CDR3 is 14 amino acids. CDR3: CASSLKTGSYGYTF. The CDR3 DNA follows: TGTGCCAGCAGCTTAAAGACAGGGAGCTATGGCTACACCTTC.

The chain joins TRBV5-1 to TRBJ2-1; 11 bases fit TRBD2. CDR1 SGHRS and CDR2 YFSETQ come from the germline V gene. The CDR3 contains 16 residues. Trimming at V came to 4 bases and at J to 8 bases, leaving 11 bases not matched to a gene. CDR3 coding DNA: TGCGCCAGCAGCCCGGGGACTAGCGGTTTAGTTGATGAGCAGTTCTTC. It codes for CASSPGTSGLVDEQFF. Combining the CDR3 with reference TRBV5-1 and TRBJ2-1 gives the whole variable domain KAGVTQTPRYLIKTRGQQVTLSCSPISGHRSVSWYQQTPGQGLQFLFEYFSETQRNKGNFPGRFSGRQFSNSRSEMNVSTLELGDSALYLCASSPGTSGLVDEQFFGPGTRLTVL.

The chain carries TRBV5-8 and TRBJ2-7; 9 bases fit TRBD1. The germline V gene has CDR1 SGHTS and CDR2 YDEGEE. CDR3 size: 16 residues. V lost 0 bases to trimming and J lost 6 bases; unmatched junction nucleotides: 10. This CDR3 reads CASSLGTGVRGGEQYF. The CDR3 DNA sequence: TGTGCCAGCAGCTTGGGGACAGGGGTCCGGGGAGGCGAGCAGTACTTC.

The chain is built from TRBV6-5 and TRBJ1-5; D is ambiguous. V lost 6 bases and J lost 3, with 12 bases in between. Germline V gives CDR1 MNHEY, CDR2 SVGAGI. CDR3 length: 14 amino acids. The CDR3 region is CASRGGYDNQPQHF. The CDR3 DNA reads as TGTGCCAGCAGGGGCGGGTATGACAATCAGCCCCAGCATTTT.

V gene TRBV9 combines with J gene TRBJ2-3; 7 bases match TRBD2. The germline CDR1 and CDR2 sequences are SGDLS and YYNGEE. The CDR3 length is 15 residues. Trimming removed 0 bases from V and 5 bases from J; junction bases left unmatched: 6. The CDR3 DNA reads TGTGCCAGCAGCGTAGGCCCGGGGGGTCGAGATACGCAGTATTTT. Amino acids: CASSVGPGGRDTQYF.

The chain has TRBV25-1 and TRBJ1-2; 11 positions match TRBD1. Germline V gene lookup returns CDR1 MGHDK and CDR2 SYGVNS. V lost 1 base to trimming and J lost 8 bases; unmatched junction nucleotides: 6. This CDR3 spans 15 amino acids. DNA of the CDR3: TGTGCCAGCAGTGAATGGACAGGGGGCGCCGGGGGCTACACCTTC. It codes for CASSEWTGGAGGYTF.

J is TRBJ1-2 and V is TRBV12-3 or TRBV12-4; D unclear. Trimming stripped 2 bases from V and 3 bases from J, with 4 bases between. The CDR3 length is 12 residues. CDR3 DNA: TGTGCCAGCAGTTTATCGGACTATGGCTACACCTTC. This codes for CASSLSDYGYTF.

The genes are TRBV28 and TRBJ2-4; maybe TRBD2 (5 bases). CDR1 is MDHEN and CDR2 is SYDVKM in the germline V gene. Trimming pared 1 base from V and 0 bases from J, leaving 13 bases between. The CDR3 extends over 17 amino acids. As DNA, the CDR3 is TGTGCCAGCAGTTTATTAGGACTTACCCTAGCCAAAAACATTCAGTACTTC. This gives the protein CASSLLGLTLAKNIQYF.

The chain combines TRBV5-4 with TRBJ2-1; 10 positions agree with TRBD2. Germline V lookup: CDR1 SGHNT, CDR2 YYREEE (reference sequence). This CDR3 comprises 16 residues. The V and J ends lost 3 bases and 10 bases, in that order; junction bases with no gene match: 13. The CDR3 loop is CASSSGGRLAGLEQFF. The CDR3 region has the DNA TGTGCCAGCAGCTCGGGCGGGAGACTAGCGGGCCTAGAGCAGTTCTTC.

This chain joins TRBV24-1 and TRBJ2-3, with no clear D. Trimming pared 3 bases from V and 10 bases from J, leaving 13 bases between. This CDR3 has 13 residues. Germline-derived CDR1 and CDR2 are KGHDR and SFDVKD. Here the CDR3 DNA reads TGTGCCACCAGTGATCCCGGACCTGGGGCGCAGTATTTT. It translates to CATSDPGPGAQYF.

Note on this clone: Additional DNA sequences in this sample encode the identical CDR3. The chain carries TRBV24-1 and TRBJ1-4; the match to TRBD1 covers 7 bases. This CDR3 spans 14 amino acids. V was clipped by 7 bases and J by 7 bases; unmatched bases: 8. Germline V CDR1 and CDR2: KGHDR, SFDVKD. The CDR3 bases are TGTGCCACCAGCGAGACAGGGTCGGGTGAAAAACTGTTTTTT. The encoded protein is CATSETGSGEKLFF.

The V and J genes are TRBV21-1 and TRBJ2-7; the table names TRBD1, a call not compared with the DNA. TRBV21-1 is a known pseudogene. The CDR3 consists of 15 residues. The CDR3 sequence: CASSTPGQGAREQYV. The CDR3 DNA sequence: TGTGCCAGCAGCACCCCGGGACAGGGGGCTCGGGAGCAGTACGTC.

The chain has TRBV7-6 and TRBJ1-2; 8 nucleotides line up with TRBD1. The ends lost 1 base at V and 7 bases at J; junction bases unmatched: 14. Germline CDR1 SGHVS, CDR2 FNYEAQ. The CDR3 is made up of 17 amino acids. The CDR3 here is CASSLVGTGPMEAGYTF. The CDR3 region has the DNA TGTGCCAGCAGCTTAGTTGGGACAGGACCCATGGAGGCTGGCTACACCTTC.

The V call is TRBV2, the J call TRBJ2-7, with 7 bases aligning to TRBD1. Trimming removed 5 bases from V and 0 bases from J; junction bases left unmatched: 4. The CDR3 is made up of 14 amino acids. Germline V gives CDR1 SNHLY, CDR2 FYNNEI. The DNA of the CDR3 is TGTGCCAGCAGTCCGGGACAGAGCTCCTACGAGCAGTACGTC. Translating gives CASSPGQSSYEQYV.

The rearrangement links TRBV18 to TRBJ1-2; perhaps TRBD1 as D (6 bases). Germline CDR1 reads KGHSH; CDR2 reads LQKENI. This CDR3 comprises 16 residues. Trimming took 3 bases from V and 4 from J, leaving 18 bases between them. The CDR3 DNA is TGTGCCAGCTCACCGCAAGGGGGGACCGCTTTCTATGGCTACACCTTC. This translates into CASSPQGGTAFYGYTF.

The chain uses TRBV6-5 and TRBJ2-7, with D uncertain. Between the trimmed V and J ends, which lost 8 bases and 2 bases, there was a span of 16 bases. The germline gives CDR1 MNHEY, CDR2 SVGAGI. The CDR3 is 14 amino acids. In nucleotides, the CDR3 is TGTGCCAGCTTTACCACTCTGGGCCCCTACGAGCAGTACTTC. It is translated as CASFTTLGPYEQYF.

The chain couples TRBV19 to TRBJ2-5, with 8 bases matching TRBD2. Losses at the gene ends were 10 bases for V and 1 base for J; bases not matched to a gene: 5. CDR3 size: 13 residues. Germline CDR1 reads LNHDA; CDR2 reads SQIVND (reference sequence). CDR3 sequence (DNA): TGTGCCACTAGGACTAGCATCCAAGAGACCCAGTACTTC. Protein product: CATRTSIQETQYF.

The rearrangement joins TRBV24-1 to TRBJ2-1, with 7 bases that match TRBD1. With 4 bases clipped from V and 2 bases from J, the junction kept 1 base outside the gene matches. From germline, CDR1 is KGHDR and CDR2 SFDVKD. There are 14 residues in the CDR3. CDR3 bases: TGTGCCACCAGTGAAGGGACAGCCTACAATGAGCAGTTCTTC. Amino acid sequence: CATSEGTAYNEQFF.

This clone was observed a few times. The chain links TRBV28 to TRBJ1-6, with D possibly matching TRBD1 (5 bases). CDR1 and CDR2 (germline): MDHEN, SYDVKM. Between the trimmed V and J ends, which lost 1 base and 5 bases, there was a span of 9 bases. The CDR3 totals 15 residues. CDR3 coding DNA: TGTGCCAGCAGTTTATACGGGACCGATAATTCACCCCTCCACTTT. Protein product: CASSLYGTDNSPLHF.

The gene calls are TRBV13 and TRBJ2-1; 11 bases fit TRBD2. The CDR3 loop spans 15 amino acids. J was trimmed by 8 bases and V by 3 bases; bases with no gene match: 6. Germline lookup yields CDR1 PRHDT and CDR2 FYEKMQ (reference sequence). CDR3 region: CASSFLTSGGDEQFF. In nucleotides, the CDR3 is TGTGCCAGCAGCTTCCTTACTAGCGGGGGCGATGAGCAGTTCTTC.

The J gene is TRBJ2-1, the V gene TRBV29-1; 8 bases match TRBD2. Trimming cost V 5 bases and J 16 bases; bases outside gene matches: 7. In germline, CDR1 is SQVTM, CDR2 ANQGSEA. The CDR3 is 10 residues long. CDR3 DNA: TGCAGCGTTTATGCCGGGAGGGCTTTCTTC. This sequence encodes CSVYAGRAFF.

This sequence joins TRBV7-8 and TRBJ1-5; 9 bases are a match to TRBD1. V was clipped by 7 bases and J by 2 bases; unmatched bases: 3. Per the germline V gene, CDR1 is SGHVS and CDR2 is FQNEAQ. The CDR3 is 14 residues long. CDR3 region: CASTRQGGNQPQHF. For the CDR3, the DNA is TGTGCCAGCACCAGACAGGGGGGCAATCAGCCCCAGCATTTT.

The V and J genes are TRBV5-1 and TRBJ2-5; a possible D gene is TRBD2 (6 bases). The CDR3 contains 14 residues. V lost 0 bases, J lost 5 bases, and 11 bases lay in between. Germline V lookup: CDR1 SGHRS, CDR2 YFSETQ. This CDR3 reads CASSLALRGETQYF. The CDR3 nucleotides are TGCGCCAGCAGCTTGGCTCTCCGGGGGGAGACCCAGTACTTC.

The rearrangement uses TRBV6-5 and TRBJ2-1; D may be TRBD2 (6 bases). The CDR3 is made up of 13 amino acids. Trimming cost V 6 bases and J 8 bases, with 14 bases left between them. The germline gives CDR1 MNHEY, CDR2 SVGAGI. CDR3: CASRVTSTYEQFF. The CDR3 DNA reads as TGTGCCAGCAGGGTAACTAGCACCTATGAGCAGTTCTTC.

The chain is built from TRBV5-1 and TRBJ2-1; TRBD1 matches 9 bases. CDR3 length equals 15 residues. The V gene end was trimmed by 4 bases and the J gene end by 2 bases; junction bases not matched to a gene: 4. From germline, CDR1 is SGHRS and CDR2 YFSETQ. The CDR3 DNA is TGCGCCAGCAGCCCGGGACAGGGCCCCTACAATGAGCAGTTCTTC. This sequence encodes CASSPGQGPYNEQFF.

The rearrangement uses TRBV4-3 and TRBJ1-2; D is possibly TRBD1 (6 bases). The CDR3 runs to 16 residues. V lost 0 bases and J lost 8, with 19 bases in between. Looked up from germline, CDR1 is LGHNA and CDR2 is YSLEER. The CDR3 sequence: CASSQEWGAVLVGYTF. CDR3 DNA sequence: TGCGCCAGCAGCCAAGAATGGGGGGCGGTTTTGGTCGGCTACACCTTC.

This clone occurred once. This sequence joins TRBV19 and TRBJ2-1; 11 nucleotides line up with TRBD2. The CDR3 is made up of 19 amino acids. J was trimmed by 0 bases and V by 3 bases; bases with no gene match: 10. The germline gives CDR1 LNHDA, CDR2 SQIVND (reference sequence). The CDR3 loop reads CASSMGLAGGRGSYNEQFF. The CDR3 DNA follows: TGTGCCAGTAGTATGGGGCTAGCGGGAGGAAGGGGCTCCTACAATGAGCAGTTCTTC.

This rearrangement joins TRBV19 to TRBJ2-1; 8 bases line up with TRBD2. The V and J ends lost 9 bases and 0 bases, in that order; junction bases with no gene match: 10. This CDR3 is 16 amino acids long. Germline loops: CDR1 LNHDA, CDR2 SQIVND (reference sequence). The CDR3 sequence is CASKPLAGNSYNEQFF. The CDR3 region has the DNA TGTGCCAGCAAACCCCTAGCGGGCAACTCCTACAATGAGCAGTTCTTC.

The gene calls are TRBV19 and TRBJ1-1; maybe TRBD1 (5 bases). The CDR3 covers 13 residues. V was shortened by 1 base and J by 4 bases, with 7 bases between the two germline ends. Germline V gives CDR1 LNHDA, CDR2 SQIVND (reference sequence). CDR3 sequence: CASSIVQGTEAFF. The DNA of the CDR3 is TGTGCCAGTAGTATAGTTCAGGGCACTGAAGCTTTCTTT.

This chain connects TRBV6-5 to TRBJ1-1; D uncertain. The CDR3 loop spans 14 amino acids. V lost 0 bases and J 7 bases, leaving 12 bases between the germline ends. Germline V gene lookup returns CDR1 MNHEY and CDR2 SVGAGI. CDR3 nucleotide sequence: TGTGCCAGCAGTTACTCGGCGGAAAGACTTGAAGCTTTCTTT. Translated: CASSYSAERLEAFF.

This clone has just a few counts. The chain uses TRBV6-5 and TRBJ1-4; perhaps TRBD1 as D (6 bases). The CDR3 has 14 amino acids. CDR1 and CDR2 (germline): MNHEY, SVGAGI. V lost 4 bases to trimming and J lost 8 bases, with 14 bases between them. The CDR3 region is CASSWRGAGEKLFF. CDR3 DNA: TGTGCCAGCAGTTGGCGGGGGGCTGGGGAAAAACTGTTTTTT.